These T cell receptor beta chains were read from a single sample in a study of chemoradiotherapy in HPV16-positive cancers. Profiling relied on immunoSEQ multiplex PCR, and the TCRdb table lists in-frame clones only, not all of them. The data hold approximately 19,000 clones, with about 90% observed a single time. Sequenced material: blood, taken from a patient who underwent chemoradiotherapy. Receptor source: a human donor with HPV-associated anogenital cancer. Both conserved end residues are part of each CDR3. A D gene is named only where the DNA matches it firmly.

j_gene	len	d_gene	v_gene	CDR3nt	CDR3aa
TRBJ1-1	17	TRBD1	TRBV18	TGTGCCAGCTCACCACAAGGCAAGGGGGCCGTGAACACTGAAGCTTTCTTT	CASSPQGKGAVNTEAFF
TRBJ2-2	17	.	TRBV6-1	TGTGCCAGCAGTGAGGGTGGACGTGGGGCGAACACCGGGGAGCTGTTTTTT	CASSEGGRGANTGELFF
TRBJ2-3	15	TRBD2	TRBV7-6	TGTGCCAGCAGCTTAGCTAGCGGGGCCACAGATACGCAGTATTTT	CASSLASGATDTQYF
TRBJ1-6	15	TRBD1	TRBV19	TGTGCCAGTAAAACAGGGGGCCAAGTGAATTCACCCCTCCACTTT	CASKTGGQVNSPLHF
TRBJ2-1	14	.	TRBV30	TGTGCCTGGACCCCACGAGAGTCCTACAATGAGCAGTTCTTC	CAWTPRESYNEQFF
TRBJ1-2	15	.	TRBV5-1	TGCGCCAGCAGCTTGGGTGGCACGGCTAACTATGGCTACACCTTC	CASSLGGTANYGYTF
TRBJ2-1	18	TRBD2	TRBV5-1	TGCGCCAGCAGCCTTGGGACTAGCGGGAGAGCTGGGGACAATGAGCAGTTCTTC	CASSLGTSGRAGDNEQFF
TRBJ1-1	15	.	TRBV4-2	TGTGCCAGCAGCCCCATAGACTCCGGCAACACTGAAGCTTTCTTT	CASSPIDSGNTEAFF
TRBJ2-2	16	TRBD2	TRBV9	TGTGCCAGCAGCAATATGCTAGCGGCGAACACCGGGGAGCTGTTTTTT	CASSNMLAANTGELFF
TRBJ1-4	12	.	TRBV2	TGTGCCAGCAGGGGGGATCGGGAAAAACTGTTTTTT	CASRGDREKLFF
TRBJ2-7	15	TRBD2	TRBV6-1	TGTGCCAGCAGTGAAGGGGCTAGCGGGGTCCACGAGCAGTACTTC	CASSEGASGVHEQYF
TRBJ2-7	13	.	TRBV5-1	TGCGCCAGCAGCTTGGATCCGGTCTACGAGCAGTACTTC	CASSLDPVYEQYF
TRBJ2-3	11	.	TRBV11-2	TGTGCCAGCAGCTCCAGGGAAGGGGGATATTTT	CASSSREGGYF
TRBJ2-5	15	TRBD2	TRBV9	TGTGCCAGCAGCCCGCATTCTAGCGGGAGTGAGACCCAGTACTTC	CASSPHSSGSETQYF
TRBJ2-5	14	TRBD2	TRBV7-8	TGTGCCAGCAGCTCTCCGGGAGGGCGGGAGACCCAGTACTTC	CASSSPGGRETQYF
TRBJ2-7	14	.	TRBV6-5	TGTGCCAGCAGTTACCGGGGACCGTCCTACGAGCAGTACTTC	CASSYRGPSYEQYF
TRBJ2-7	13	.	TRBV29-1	TGCAGCGTTGAGCCCTCAGGCACCTACGAGCAGTACTTC	CSVEPSGTYEQYF
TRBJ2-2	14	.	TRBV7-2	TGTGCCAGCAGCTTATATAGGCCCACCGGGGAGCTGTTTTTT	CASSLYRPTGELFF